A selection of T cell receptor beta chains follows, all from one sample in a study of shared clonotypes between healthy human individuals. Sequenced by immunoSEQ multiplex PCR; TCRdb stores in-frame clones only, minus some. The sample has about 2.4 million clones, 93% seen once. Sequencing was done on a sample of naive CD4+ T cells from PBMCs. Receptors originate from a young man in good health. Some clones in this sample may be carry-over from other donors' samples. Each CDR3 is given with its conserved first and last residue. D genes are given only for firm matches. Size is stated for part of the rows, as once, few or many counts, or as a class when the clone is expanded.

size	J	D	V	DNA	CDR3
.	TRBJ2-3	TRBD2	TRBV5-1	TGCGCCAGCAGCTTGGTACTAGCGGGCACAGATACGCAGTATTTT	CASSLVLAGTDTQYF
once	TRBJ2-7	.	TRBV4-3	TGCGCCAGCAGCCAAGATTTAGTATCCTACGAGCAGTACTTC	CASSQDLVSYEQYF
.	TRBJ2-1	TRBD2	TRBV7-3	TGTGCCAGCAGCCTCGGGACTAGCGGGAACAATGAGCAGTTCTTC	CASSLGTSGNNEQFF
.	TRBJ1-2	.	TRBV7-8	TGTGCCAGCAGCCCCCCGCCCGCCAGCCGCCCCTATGGCTACACCTTC	CASSPPPASRPYGYTF
.	TRBJ1-5	.	TRBV6-5	TGTGCCAGCTCACCCTCATATCAGCCCCAGCATTTT	CASSPSYQPQHF
.	TRBJ2-1	.	TRBV5-6	TGTGCCAGCAGCTCCGGGACCGGCGGTCGAAGCTCCTACAATGAGCAGTTCTTC	CASSSGTGGRSSYNEQFF
.	TRBJ2-7	TRBD1	TRBV28	TGTGCCAGCAGTTTACCCCGGACAGGACGCTACGAGCAGTACTTC	CASSLPRTGRYEQYF
.	TRBJ1-5	.	TRBV5-1	TGCGCCAGCAGCCTCAACCCGACAGTTACTAGCAATCAGCCCCAGCATTTT	CASSLNPTVTSNQPQHF
.	TRBJ2-3	.	TRBV28	TGTGCCAGCAGTTCCCCAGGGTATAGCACAGATACGCAGTATTTT	CASSSPGYSTDTQYF
.	TRBJ1-2	.	TRBV18	TGTGCCAGCTCACCGGGACGGGAGAGCTATGGCTACACCTTC	CASSPGRESYGYTF
.	TRBJ2-7	TRBD1	TRBV27	TGTGCCACCCAAACCGGGACAGGGGTGTACCCCTACGAGCAGTACTTC	CATQTGTGVYPYEQYF
.	TRBJ1-5	.	TRBV5-1	TGCGCCAGCAGCTTGCAGGGGCTCGATCAGCCCCAGCATTTT	CASSLQGLDQPQHF
.	TRBJ1-3	.	TRBV9	TGTGCCAGCAGCGCGGACTTTTTCCCTGGAAACACCATATATTTT	CASSADFFPGNTIYF
.	TRBJ1-1	.	TRBV5-4	TGTGCCAGCAGCTTGCGGCAGATGAACACTGAAGCTTTCTTT	CASSLRQMNTEAFF
.	TRBJ2-3	.	TRBV5-4	TGTGCCAGCGGAAAAAGAGAGTCAGATACGCAGTATTTT	CASGKRESDTQYF
.	TRBJ1-1	.	TRBV28	TGTGCCAGCAGCCGCCCGGGGTCTCAGGGGACTGAAGCTTTCTTT	CASSRPGSQGTEAFF
.	TRBJ2-7	.	TRBV9	TGTGCCAGCAGCGTAGGTCCCCAGGACCTAACCTACGAGCAGTACTTC	CASSVGPQDLTYEQYF
.	TRBJ2-1	.	TRBV19	TGTGCCAGCCGCTTTAGGGGCAATGAGCAGTTCTTC	CASRFRGNEQFF
.	TRBJ1-5	.	TRBV28	TGTGCCAGCAGTCCCCTAGGGCAGGGGAAAAGCAATCAGCCCCAGCATTTT	CASSPLGQGKSNQPQHF
.	TRBJ2-7	TRBD2	TRBV27	TGTGCCAGCAGTTTATTTGGGACGGCTAGCGGGGCCTACGAGCAGTACTTC	CASSLFGTASGAYEQYF
.	TRBJ1-4	TRBD1	TRBV7-9	TGTGCCAGCAGCCGGTGGGACAGGGCCGAAAAACTGTTTTTT	CASSRWDRAEKLFF
once	TRBJ2-1	.	TRBV29-1	TGCAGCGGGTCAGTCCGGCGGTCCTACAATGAGCAGTTCTTC	CSGSVRRSYNEQFF
.	TRBJ1-2	.	TRBV7-2	TGTGCCAGCAGCTCCTGGACACTCCGTACTTCTAACTATGGCTACACCTTC	CASSSWTLRTSNYGYTF
.	TRBJ2-3	TRBD2	TRBV6-4	TGTGCCAGCAATCCTTCGGGGCTAGCGGCAGATACGCAGTATTTT	CASNPSGLAADTQYF
.	TRBJ2-7	TRBD2	TRBV28	TGTGCCAGCAGTTTCCCTAGCGGGCTAACCTACGAGCAGTACTTC	CASSFPSGLTYEQYF
few	TRBJ1-1	.	TRBV11-2	TGTGCCAGCAGCTTAGGACTGGGGATGAACACTGAAGCTTTCTTT	CASSLGLGMNTEAFF
.	TRBJ1-4	.	TRBV18	TGTGCCAGCTCACCACCAAACAGGAATGAAAAACTGTTTTTT	CASSPPNRNEKLFF
.	TRBJ2-3	TRBD1	TRBV5-1	TGCGCCAGCAGCTGGGGACAGGGCACAGATACGCAGTATTTT	CASSWGQGTDTQYF
.	TRBJ2-5	.	TRBV6-6	TGTGCCAGCAGTGCCGGACTCCGGACGCAAGAGACCCAGTACTTC	CASSAGLRTQETQYF
once	TRBJ1-3	TRBD1	TRBV28	TGTGCCAGCAGTAAGGACAGGGGATCGTTCTCTGGAAACACCATATATTTT	CASSKDRGSFSGNTIYF
once	TRBJ2-3	.	TRBV6-5	TGTGCCAGCAGTTACGTGCGGGCAGATACGCAGTATTTT	CASSYVRADTQYF
.	TRBJ1-2	.	TRBV28	TGTGCCAGCAGTCGTTCCTTGGGCTATGGCTACACCTTC	CASSRSLGYGYTF
.	TRBJ2-7	.	TRBV9	TGTGCCAGCGGTGGGTCGAGCCACGAGCAGTACTTC	CASGGSSHEQYF
.	TRBJ1-5	.	TRBV19	TGTGCCAGTAGTAATCCCATATATCGCGGAAATTATCAGCCCCAGCATTTT	CASSNPIYRGNYQPQHF
.	TRBJ2-5	.	TRBV9	TGTGCCAGCACCGGCCGGGGAGGCGGGGAGACCCAGTACTTC	CASTGRGGGETQYF
once	TRBJ2-1	.	TRBV5-1	TGCGCCAGCAGCTTCTTAGCGGAAGAATTCAATGAGCAGTTCTTC	CASSFLAEEFNEQFF
once	TRBJ2-3	TRBD1	TRBV9	TGTGCCAGCAGCTTCAGGGGGCGAGAGGCTACGCAGTATTTT	CASSFRGREATQYF
.	TRBJ2-1	.	TRBV7-3	TGTGCCAGCGCTGGGGGGCAGGGCTCCTACAATGAGCAGTTCTTC	CASAGGQGSYNEQFF